The clone carrying this TCR beta chain was observed many times. Its target is not known. These data originate in a study of T-cell reconstitution after alpha-beta-depleted transplantation in children. Study conclusions and caveats: There were some patients whose high TCRbeta diversity at day 60 came from surviving recipient T cells and thymic progenitors. T-cell numbers and diversity, one year after transplant, stemmed largely from T cells that were newly produced.

CDR1 is LGHDT and CDR2 is YNNKEL in the germline V gene (reference sequence). The CDR3 contains 15 residues. The ends were cut back, 1 base at V and 4 bases at J, with 10 bases in the middle. A library of TCRbeta sequences, prepared with unique molecular identifiers, was generated. TCRdb re-called the PCR reads through MiXCR, storing one row per CDR3 protein. The sample yields about 98,000 distinct CDR3 sequences, around 7% seen once. V is TRBV3-1 and J is TRBJ2-2; D is unclear. The origin of this receptor is a boy aged 2 to 9 with acute lymphoblastic leukemia, due to receive a stem cell transplant. The sample in question was PBMCs, obtained before TCRalphabeta/CD19-depleted stem cell transplant. The DNA of the CDR3 is TGTGCCAGCAGCCAAGTCAGTACGACCACCGGGGAGCTGTTTTTT. It yields the protein CASSQVSTTTGELFF.